This TCR beta chain was sequenced during a study of blood T cells in healthy people across ages. General study points: Both higher diversity and more naive CD4+ cells marked long-lived donors when set against aged donors. Nothing was known about donor CMV status, and this possibly confounded expanded clonotype changes.

CDR3 size: 14 residues. J lost 2 bases, V lost 0 bases, and 3 bases had no gene match. Germline CDR1 is DFQATT and CDR2 is SNEGSKA (reference sequence). Through a sample-barcoded 5' primer and a J-beta primer mix, a second PCR was run for roughly 7 to 12 cycles. MiXCR, run by TCRdb on the 5' RACE reads, gives a single entry per CDR3 protein. The table shows about 800,000 distinct CDR3 sequences, with 25% occurring only once. Only a few counts were recorded for this clonotype. Its antigen is not identified. These sequences were also reported in another study, on T cells of mothers and their children. That study adds: Addition of sample barcodes and 2-4 random nucleotides occurred through the M1S primer of the second PCR. Every mother produced more than 10 million TCR beta CDR3 reads, whereas every child provided several million.

The chain combines TRBV20-1 with TRBJ1-2, with 7 bases matching TRBD1. The TCR was taken from a boy younger than 18 in good health. The specimen sequenced was blood. As DNA, the CDR3 is TGCAGTGCTAGAGAGAGGGGGCAGAACTATGGCTACACCTTC. Translating gives CSARERGQNYGYTF.